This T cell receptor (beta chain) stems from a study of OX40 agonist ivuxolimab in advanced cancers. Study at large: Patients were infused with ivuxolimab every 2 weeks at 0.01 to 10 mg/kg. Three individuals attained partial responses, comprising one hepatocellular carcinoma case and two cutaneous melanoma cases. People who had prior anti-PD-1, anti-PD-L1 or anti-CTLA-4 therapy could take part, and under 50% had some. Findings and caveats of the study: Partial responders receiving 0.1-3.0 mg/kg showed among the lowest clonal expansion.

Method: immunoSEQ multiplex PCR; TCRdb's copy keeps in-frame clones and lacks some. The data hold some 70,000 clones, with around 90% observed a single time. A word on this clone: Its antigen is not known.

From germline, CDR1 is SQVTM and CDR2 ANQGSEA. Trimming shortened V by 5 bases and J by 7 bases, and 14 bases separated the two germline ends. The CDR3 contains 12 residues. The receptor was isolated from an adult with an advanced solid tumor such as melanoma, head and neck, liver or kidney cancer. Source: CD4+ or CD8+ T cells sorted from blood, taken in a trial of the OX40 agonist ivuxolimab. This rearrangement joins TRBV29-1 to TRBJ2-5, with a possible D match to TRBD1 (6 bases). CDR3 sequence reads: CSVRQVEATQYF. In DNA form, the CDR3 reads TGCAGCGTTAGACAGGTGGAAGCGACCCAGTACTTC.